The clone carrying this TCR beta chain was counted only a few times. Its antigen remains unidentified. Per germline, CDR1 SGHRS and CDR2 YFSETQ. The germline V and J ends were trimmed by 1 base and 5 bases, with 16 bases remaining between them. This CDR3 is 16 amino acids long. This cohort consisted of healthy bone marrow donors. The data were obtained in a study of cytomegalovirus exposure and HLA in healthy donors. PCR involved 60 Vbeta and 13 Jbeta primers. Here immunoSEQ multiplex PCR was the method, and the copy in TCRdb shows in-frame clones only, minus some. There are roughly 120,000 clones in the sample; roughly four fifths occur only once, and roughly 20% lies in the top ten. Study conclusions and caveats: It was assumed in the presence/absence analyses that sequencing depth was roughly uniform across donors.

The J gene is TRBJ2-1, the V gene TRBV5-1; D might be TRBD1 (6 bases). Input material: PBMCs. The receptor's source is a man aged 25-40 years in good health and CMV-seropositive. CDR3 in amino acids: CASSLMGAGKNNEQFF. The CDR3 DNA sequence: TGCGCCAGCAGCTTGATGGGGGCCGGCAAGAACAATGAGCAGTTCTTC.